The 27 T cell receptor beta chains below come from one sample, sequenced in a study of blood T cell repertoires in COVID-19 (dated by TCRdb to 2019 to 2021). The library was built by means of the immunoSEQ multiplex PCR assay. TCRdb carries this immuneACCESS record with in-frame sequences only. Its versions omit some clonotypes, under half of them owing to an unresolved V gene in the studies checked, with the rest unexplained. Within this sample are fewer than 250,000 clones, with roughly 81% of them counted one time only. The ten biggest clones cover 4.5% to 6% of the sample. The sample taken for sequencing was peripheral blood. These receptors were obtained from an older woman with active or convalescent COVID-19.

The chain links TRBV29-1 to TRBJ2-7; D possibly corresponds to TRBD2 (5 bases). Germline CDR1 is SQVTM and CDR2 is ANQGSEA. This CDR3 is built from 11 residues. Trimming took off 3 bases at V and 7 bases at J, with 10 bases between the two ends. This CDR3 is CSVDYGREQYF. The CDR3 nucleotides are TGCAGCGTTGATTATGGGAGAGAGCAGTACTTC.

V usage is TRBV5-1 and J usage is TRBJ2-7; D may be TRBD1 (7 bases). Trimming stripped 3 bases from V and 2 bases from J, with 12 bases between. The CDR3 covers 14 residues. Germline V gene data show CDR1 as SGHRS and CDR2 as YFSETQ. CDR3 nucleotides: TGCGCCAGCAGCTCTGCAGGGGGGACCTACGAGCAGTACTTC. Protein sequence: CASSSAGGTYEQYF.

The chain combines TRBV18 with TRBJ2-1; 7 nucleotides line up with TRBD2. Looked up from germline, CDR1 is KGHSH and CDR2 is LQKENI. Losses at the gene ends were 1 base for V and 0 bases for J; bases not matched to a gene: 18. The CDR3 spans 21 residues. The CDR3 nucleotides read TGTGCCAGCTCACCACTTGGAGCGGGACTCATGACTCGGAGCTCCTACAATGAGCAGTTCTTC. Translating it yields CASSPLGAGLMTRSSYNEQFF.

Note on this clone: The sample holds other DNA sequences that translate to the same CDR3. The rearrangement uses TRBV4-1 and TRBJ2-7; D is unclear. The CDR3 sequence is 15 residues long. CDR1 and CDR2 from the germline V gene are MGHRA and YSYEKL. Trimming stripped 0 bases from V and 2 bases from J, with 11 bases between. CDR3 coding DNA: TGCGCCAGCAGCCAAGATGAAGCAGGTACCTACGAGCAGTACTTC. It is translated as CASSQDEAGTYEQYF.

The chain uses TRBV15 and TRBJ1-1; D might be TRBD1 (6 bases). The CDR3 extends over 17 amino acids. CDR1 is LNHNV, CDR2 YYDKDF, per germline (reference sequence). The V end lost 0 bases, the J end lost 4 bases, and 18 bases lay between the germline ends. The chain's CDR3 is CATSRDLTGSGATEAFF. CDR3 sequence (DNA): TGTGCCACCAGCAGAGATCTAACAGGGTCGGGTGCCACTGAAGCTTTCTTT.

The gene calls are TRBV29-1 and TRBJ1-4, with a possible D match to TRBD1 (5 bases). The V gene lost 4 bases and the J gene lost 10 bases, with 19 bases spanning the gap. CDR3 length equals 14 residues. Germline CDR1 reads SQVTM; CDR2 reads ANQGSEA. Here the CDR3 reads CSVGFGGAVGKLFF. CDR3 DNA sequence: TGCAGCGTTGGATTCGGAGGGGCGGTCGGAAAACTGTTTTTT.

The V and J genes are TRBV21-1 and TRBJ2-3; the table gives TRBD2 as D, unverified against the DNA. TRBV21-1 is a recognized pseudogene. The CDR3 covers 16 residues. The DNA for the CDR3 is TGTGCCAGCAGCCTCTCCCTAGAGGTGCCCACAGATACGCAGTATTTT. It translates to CASSLSLEVPTDTQYF.

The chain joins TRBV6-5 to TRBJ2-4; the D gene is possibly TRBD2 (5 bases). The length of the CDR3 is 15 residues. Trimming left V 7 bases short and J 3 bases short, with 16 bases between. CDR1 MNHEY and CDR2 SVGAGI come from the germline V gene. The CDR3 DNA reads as TGTGCCAGCACAACGACGGGGAACATCAAAAACATTCAGTACTTC. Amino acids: CASTTTGNIKNIQYF.

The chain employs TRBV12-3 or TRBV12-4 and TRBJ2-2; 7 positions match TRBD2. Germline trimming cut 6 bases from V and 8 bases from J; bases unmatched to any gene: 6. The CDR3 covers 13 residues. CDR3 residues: CASSPGRVGELFF. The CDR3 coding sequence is TGTGCCAGCAGCCCAGGGAGGGTAGGGGAGCTGTTTTTT.

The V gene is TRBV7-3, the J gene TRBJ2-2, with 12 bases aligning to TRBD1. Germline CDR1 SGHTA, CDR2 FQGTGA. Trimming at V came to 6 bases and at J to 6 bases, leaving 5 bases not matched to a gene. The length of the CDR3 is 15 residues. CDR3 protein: CASSSGTGGSGELFF. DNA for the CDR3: TGTGCCAGCAGTTCCGGGACAGGGGGCTCCGGGGAGCTGTTTTTT. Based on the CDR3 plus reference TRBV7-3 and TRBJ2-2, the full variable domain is GAGVSQTPSNKVTEKGKYVELRCDPISGHTALYWYRQSLGQGPEFLIYFQGTGAADDSGLPNDRFFAVRPEGSVSTLKIQRTERGDSAVYLCASSSGTGGSGELFFGEGSRLTVL.

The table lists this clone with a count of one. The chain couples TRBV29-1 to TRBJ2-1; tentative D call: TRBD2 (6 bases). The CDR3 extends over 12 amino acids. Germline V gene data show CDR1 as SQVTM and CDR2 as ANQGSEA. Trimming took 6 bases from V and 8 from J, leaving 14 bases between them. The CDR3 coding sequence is TGCAGCGTGACTAGGGACTTTGATGAGCAGTTCTTC. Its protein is CSVTRDFDEQFF.

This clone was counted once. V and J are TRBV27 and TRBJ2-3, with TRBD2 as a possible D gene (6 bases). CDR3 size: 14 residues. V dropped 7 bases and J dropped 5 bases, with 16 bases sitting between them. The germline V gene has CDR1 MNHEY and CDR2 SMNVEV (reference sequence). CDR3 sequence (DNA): TGTGCCAGCACTTCGGGACTCTCACGAGATACGCAGTATTTT. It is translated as CASTSGLSRDTQYF.

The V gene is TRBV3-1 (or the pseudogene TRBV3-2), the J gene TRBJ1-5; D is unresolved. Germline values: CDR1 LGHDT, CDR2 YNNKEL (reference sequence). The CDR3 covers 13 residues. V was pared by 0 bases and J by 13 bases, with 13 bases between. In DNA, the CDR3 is TGTGCCAGCAGCCAAGATTTCTTCATGACTCAGCATTTT. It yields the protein CASSQDFFMTQHF.

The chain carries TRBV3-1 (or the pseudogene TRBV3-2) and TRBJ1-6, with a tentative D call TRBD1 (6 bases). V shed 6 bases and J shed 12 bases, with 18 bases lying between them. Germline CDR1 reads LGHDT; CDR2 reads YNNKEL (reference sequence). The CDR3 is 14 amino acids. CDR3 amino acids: CASRHLQGGGPLHF. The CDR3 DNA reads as TGTGCCAGCAGACACCTACAGGGCGGGGGACCCCTCCACTTT.

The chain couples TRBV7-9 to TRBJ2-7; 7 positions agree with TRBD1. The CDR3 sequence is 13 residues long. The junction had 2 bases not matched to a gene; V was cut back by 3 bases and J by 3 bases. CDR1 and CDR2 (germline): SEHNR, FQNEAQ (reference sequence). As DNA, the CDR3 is TGTGCCAGCAGCTTCGACAGGGACTACGAGCAGTACTTC. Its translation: CASSFDRDYEQYF.

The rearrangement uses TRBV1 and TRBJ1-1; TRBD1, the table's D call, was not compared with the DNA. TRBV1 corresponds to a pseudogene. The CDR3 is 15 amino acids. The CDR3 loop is CTSSYDRATNTEAFF. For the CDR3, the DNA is TGCACCAGCAGCTATGACAGGGCAACGAACACTGAAGCTTTCTTT.

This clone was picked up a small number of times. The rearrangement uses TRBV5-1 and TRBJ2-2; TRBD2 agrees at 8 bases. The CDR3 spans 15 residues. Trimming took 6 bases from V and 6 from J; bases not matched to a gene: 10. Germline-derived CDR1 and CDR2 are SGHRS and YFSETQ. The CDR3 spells CASTPIAGKAGELFF. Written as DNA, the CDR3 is TGCGCCAGCACCCCTATAGCGGGGAAGGCCGGGGAGCTGTTTTTT.

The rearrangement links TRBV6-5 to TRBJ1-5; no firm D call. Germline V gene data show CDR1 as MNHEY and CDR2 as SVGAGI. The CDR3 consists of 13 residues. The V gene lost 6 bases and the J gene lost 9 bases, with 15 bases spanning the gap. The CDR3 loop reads CASSHRVRGPQHF. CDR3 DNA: TGTGCCAGCAGCCATCGGGTCCGGGGGCCCCAGCATTTT.

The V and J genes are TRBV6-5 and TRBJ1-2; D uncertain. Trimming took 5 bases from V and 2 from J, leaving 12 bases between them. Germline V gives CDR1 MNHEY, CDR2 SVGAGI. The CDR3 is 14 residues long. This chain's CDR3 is CASSKTDANYGYTF. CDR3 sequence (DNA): TGTGCCAGCAGTAAGACTGACGCAAACTATGGCTACACCTTC.

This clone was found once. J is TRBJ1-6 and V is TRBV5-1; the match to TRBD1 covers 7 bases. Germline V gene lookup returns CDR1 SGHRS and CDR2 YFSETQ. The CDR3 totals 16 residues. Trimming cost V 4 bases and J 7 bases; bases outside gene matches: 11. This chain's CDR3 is CASSPSGQLLNSPLHF. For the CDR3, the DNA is TGCGCCAGCAGCCCATCGGGACAGCTACTAAATTCACCCCTCCACTTT.

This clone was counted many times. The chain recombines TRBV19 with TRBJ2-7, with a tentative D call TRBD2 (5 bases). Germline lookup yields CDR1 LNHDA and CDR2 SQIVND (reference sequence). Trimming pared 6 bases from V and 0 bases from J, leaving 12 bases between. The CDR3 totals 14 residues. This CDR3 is CASRSRERSYEQYF. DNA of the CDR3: TGTGCCAGTAGATCGAGGGAGCGCTCCTACGAGCAGTACTTC.

CDR3: CASSYSSLHNEQFF. Here the CDR3 DNA reads TGTGCCAGCAGTTACTCGAGTCTCCACAATGAGCAGTTCTTC. This chain links TRBV6-6 with TRBJ2-1; no firm D call. The CDR3 covers 14 residues. Germline V gives CDR1 MNHNY, CDR2 SVGAGI (reference sequence). Trimming shortened V by 0 bases and J by 5 bases, and 8 bases separated the two germline ends.

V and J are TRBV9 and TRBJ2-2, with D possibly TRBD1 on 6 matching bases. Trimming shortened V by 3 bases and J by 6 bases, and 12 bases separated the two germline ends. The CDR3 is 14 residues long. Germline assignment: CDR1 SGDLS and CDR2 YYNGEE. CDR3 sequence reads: CASSGTVMAGELFF. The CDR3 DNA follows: TGTGCCAGCAGCGGGACAGTGATGGCCGGGGAGCTGTTTTTT.

The CDR3 reads CASIGLAGESSYNEQFF. The CDR3 DNA reads TGTGCCAGTATCGGACTAGCGGGGGAAAGCTCCTACAATGAGCAGTTCTTC. This chain connects TRBV19 to TRBJ2-1; 13 bases map to TRBD2. Unmatched junction bases numbered 6, after V lost 7 bases and J lost 0 bases. The germline V gene encodes CDR1 LNHDA and CDR2 SQIVND (reference sequence). The CDR3 sequence is 17 residues long.

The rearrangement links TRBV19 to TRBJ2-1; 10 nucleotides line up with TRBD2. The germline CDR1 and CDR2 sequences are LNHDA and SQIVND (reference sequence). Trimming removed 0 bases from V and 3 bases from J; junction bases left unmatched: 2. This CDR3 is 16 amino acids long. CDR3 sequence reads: CASSIETSGIYNEQFF. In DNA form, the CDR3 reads TGTGCCAGTAGTATAGAAACTAGCGGGATCTACAATGAGCAGTTCTTC.

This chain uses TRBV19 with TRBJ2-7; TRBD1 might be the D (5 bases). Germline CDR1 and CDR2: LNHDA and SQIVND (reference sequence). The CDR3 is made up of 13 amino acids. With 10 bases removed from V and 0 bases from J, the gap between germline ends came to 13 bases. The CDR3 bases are TGTGCCACCCGGACAAAGGGCTCCTACGAGCAGTACTTC. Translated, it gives CATRTKGSYEQYF.

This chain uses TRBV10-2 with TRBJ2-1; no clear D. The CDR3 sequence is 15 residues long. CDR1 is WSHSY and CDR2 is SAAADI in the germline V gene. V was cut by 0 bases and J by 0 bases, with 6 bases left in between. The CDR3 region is CASSESVSSYNEQFF. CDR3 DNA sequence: TGCGCCAGCAGTGAGTCGGTGAGCTCCTACAATGAGCAGTTCTTC.